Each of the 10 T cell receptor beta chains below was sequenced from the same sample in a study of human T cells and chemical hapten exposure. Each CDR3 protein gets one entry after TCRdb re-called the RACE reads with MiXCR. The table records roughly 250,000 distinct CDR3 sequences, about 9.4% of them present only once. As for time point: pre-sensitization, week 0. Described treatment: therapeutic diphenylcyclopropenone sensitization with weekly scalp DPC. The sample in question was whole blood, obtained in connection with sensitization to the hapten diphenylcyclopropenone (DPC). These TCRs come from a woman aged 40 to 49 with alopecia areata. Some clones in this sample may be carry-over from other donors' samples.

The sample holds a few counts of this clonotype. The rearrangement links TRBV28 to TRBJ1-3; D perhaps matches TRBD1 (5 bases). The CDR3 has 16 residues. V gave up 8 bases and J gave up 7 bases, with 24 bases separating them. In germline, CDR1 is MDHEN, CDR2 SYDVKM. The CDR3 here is CASATERVRGRNTIYF. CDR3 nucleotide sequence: TGTGCCAGCGCTACTGAACGGGTTAGGGGTCGGAACACCATATATTTT.

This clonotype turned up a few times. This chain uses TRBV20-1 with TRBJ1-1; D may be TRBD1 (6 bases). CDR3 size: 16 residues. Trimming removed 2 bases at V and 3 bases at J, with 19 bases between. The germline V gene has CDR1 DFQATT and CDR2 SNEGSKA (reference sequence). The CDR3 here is CSARPAATGFDTEAFF. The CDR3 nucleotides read TGCAGTGCTAGACCCGCCGCGACAGGATTCGACACTGAAGCTTTCTTT.

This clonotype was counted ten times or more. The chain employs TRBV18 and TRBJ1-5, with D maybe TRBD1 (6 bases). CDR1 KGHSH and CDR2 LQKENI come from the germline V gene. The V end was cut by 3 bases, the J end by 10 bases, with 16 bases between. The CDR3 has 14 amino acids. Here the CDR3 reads CASSPTEGVGPQHF. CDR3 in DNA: TGTGCCAGCTCACCGACAGAGGGGGTGGGACCCCAGCATTTT.

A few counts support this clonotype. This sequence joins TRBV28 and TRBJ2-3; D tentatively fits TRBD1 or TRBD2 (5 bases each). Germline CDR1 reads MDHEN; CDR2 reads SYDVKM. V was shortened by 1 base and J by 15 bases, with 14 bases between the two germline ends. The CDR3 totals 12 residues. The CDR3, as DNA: TGTGCCAGCAGTTTATCGGAGAGGGGCCTTTATTTT. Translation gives CASSLSERGLYF.

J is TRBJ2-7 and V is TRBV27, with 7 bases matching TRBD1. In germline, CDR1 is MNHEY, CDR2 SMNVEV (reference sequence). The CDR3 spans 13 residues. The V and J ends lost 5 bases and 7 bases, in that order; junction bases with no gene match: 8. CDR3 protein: CASSTGQVSEQYF. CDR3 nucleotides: TGTGCCAGCAGTACCGGACAGGTTTCGGAGCAGTACTTC.

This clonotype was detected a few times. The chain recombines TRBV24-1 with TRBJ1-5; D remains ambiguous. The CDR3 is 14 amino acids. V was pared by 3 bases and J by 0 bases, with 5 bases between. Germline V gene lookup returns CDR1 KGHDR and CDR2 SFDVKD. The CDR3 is CATSDLFSNQPQHF. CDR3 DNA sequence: TGTGCCACCAGTGATCTATTTAGCAATCAGCCCCAGCATTTT.

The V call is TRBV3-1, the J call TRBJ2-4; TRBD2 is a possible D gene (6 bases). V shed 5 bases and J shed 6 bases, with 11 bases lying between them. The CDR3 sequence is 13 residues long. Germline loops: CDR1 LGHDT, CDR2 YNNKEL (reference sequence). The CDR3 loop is CASSMRGGNIQYF. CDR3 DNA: TGTGCCAGCAGCATGCGGGGAGGAAACATTCAGTACTTC.

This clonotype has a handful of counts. The CDR3 DNA follows: TGTGCCACCAGTGATTGGCGGGGTGTTGACTCCTACAATGAGCAGTTCTTC. Residues: CATSDWRGVDSYNEQFF. The chain employs TRBV24-1 and TRBJ2-1; weak D call: TRBD2 (6 bases). CDR1 KGHDR and CDR2 SFDVKD come from the germline V gene. Trimming shortened V by 2 bases and J by 0 bases, and 13 bases separated the two germline ends. This CDR3 region has 17 residues.

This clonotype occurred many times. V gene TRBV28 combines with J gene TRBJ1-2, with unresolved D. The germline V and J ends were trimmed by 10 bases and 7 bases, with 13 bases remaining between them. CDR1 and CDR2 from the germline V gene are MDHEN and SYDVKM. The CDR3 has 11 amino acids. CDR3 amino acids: CATTREGGYTF. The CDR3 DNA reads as TGTGCCACCACTCGGGAGGGTGGCTACACCTTC.

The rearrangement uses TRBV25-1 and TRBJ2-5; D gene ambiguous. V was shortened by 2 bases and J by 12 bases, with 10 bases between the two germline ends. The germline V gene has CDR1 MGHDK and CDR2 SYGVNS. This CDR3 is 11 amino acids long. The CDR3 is CASSEIGRKYF. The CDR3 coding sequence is TGTGCCAGCAGTGAAATTGGACGAAAGTACTTC.